The T cell receptor (beta chain) under discussion was sequenced for a study of cytomegalovirus exposure and HLA in healthy donors. Findings and caveats of the study: It is likely that the observed cluster of highly shared sequence variants was a sequencing artifact. Analyses of presence/absence relied on an assumption of roughly uniform sequencing depth across donors.

The CDR3 sequence is 15 residues long. Between the trimmed V and J ends, which lost 1 base and 1 base, there was a span of 10 bases. Germline CDR1 is SGHAT and CDR2 is FQNNGV. As for this clone: Its antigen remains unknown.

Primers for the PCR totalled 60 Vbeta and 13 Jbeta. Produced via immunoSEQ multiplex PCR; TCRdb's table is partial and in-frame only. This table has over 110,000 clones, around three quarters appearing once. These donors counted as nominally healthy when sampled, but unrecorded immune exposures were likely. The sequencing sample was made of PBMCs. The V gene is TRBV11-2, the J gene TRBJ1-1; D possibly corresponds to TRBD1 (5 bases). The sequence derives from a woman under 30 in good health and CMV-seropositive. The CDR3, as DNA: TGTGCCAGCAGCTTAGTGTCCGGGGGGAACACTGAAGCTTTCTTT. Translation: CASSLVSGGNTEAFF.